The clone carrying this T cell receptor beta chain showed up many times. This may be a read error, as it is one base from a much larger clone. All patients were untreated before thyroid surgery. Germline V gene data show CDR1 as LNHNV and CDR2 as YYDKDF (reference sequence). The CDR3 is 14 amino acids. V was pared by 3 bases and J by 4 bases, with 11 bases between. The record originates from a study of metastatic and nonmetastatic thyroid tumors. TCRdb re-called the PCR reads via MiXCR. The sample carries some 40,000 clones, around an eighth recorded once. The sample consisted of blood. The chain joins TRBV15 to TRBJ2-3, with a weak D call TRBD2 (5 bases). The TCR originated in a female donor with papillary thyroid cancer or a benign thyroid nodule (not recorded which). Some clones in this sample may be carry-over from other donors' samples. The CDR3 sequence is CATSRDERADTQYF. CDR3 DNA sequence: TGTGCCACCAGCAGGGACGAGAGGGCAGATACGCAGTATTTT.